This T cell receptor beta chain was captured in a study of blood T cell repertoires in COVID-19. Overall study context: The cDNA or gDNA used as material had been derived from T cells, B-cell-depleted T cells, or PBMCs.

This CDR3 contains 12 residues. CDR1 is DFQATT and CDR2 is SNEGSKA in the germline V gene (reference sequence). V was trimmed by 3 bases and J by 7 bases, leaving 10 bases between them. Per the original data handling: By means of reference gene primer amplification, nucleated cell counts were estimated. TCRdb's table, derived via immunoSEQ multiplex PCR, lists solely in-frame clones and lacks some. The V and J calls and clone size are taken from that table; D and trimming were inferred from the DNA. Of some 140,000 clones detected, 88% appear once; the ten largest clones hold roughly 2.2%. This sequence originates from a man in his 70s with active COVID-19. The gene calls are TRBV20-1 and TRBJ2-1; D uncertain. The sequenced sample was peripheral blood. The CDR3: CSASQRINEQFF. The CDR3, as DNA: TGCAGTGCTAGTCAGCGCATAAATGAGCAGTTCTTC.